The rows below give T cell receptor beta chains drawn from one sample of a study of blood T cell repertoires in COVID-19. Some clones are missing from TCRdb's copy, which holds only in-frame ones; the method was immunoSEQ multiplex PCR. The sample gives over 150,000 clones, roughly 84% of which show up once; approximately 13% is in the top ten. Sequenced material: peripheral blood. The receptors here all came from a human donor in a cohort sampled during active COVID-19. The CDR3 runs from the conserved cysteine through the conserved F or W. D genes are given only for firm matches. Some rows have no size entry. The others give once, few or many, or a class for an expanded clone.

D gene: NA; CDR3 length: 13; clone size: NA; J gene: TRBJ1-4; V gene: TRBV5-1; CDR3 DNA: TGCGCCAGCAGCTTGGTACCAGATGAAAAACTGTTTTTT; CDR3 protein: CASSLVPDEKLFF
D gene: NA; CDR3 length: 14; clone size: NA; J gene: TRBJ2-7; V gene: TRBV24-1; CDR3 DNA: TGTGCCACCGCGAGGGGGAGGGTCTCCTACGAGCAGTACTTC; CDR3 protein: CATARGRVSYEQYF
D gene: NA; CDR3 length: 16; clone size: NA; J gene: TRBJ2-7; V gene: TRBV7-8; CDR3 DNA: TGTGCCAGCAGCTTAGCGGGGGCAGGGGCAACCTACGAGCAGTACTTC; CDR3 protein: CASSLAGAGATYEQYF
D gene: NA; CDR3 length: 16; clone size: once; J gene: TRBJ1-3; V gene: TRBV6-4; CDR3 DNA: TGTGCCAGCAGTGAAGTAGCCCGGGTCTCTGGAAACACCATATATTTT; CDR3 protein: CASSEVARVSGNTIYF
D gene: TRBD1; CDR3 length: 15; clone size: NA; J gene: TRBJ2-2; V gene: TRBV19; CDR3 DNA: TGTGCCAGTACCGTAGGACAGGGGATCACCGGGGAGCTGTTTTTT; CDR3 protein: CASTVGQGITGELFF
D gene: NA; CDR3 length: 14; clone size: NA; J gene: TRBJ2-3; V gene: TRBV29-1; CDR3 DNA: TGCAGCGTTGTGCGAGAGGTATGGACAGATACGCAGTATTTT; CDR3 protein: CSVVREVWTDTQYF
D gene: TRBD2; CDR3 length: 14; clone size: NA; J gene: TRBJ2-7; V gene: TRBV7-2; CDR3 DNA: TGTGCCAGCAGCTTAGCCGGGACTAACTACGAGCAGTACTTC; CDR3 protein: CASSLAGTNYEQYF
D gene: NA; CDR3 length: 16; clone size: NA; J gene: TRBJ1-1; V gene: TRBV5-1; CDR3 DNA: TGCGCCAGCAGCTTGACGGGACAACCTGCGAACACTGAAGCTTTCTTT; CDR3 protein: CASSLTGQPANTEAFF
D gene: TRBD1; CDR3 length: 13; clone size: once; J gene: TRBJ1-1; V gene: TRBV27; CDR3 DNA: TGTGCCAGCAGTGGGGGGACAGAGATTGAAGCTTTCTTT; CDR3 protein: CASSGGTEIEAFF
D gene: NA; CDR3 length: 12; clone size: NA; J gene: TRBJ2-2; V gene: TRBV11-3; CDR3 DNA: TGTGCCAGCAGTCGGAACACCGGGGAGCTGTTTTTT; CDR3 protein: CASSRNTGELFF
D gene: NA; CDR3 length: 15; clone size: few; J gene: TRBJ1-5; V gene: TRBV19; CDR3 DNA: TGTGCCAGTAATCCGGGACACCTTAGCAATCAGCCCCAGCATTTT; CDR3 protein: CASNPGHLSNQPQHF
D gene: TRBD1; CDR3 length: 14; clone size: NA; J gene: TRBJ1-1; V gene: TRBV3-1/TRBV3-2; CDR3 DNA: TGTGCCAGCAGCCAAGATCCTGGGACAGGGGAAGCTTTCTTT; CDR3 protein: CASSQDPGTGEAFF
D gene: TRBD1; CDR3 length: 15; clone size: NA; J gene: TRBJ2-5; V gene: TRBV7-2; CDR3 DNA: TGTGCCAGCAGCCAAAGGGACAGGGGTTTTGAGACCCAGTACTTC; CDR3 protein: CASSQRDRGFETQYF
D gene: TRBD1; CDR3 length: 14; clone size: NA; J gene: TRBJ1-2; V gene: TRBV6-1; CDR3 DNA: TGTGCCAGCAGTGAATCCCCAGGGGGCTTCGGCTACACCTTC; CDR3 protein: CASSESPGGFGYTF
D gene: TRBD2; CDR3 length: 17; clone size: NA; J gene: TRBJ2-1; V gene: TRBV7-6; CDR3 DNA: TGTGCCAGCAGTTTGAGTGCGCTAGCGGGTTACTACAATGAGCAGTTCTTC; CDR3 protein: CASSLSALAGYYNEQFF
D gene: NA; CDR3 length: 16; clone size: NA; J gene: TRBJ2-7; V gene: TRBV7-2; CDR3 DNA: TGTGCCAGCAGCTCAGAAGAGACCCCGAGGGTCTACGAGCAGTACTTC; CDR3 protein: CASSSEETPRVYEQYF
D gene: NA; CDR3 length: 13; clone size: NA; J gene: TRBJ2-5; V gene: TRBV5-1; CDR3 DNA: TGCGCCAGCAGCTCGGGGGACCGAGAGACCCAGTACTTC; CDR3 protein: CASSSGDRETQYF
D gene: TRBD2; CDR3 length: 15; clone size: NA; J gene: TRBJ2-7; V gene: TRBV20-1; CDR3 DNA: TGCAGTGCTAGTTCGCTGAGCGGGGGCGGCGACGAGCAGTACTTC; CDR3 protein: CSASSLSGGGDEQYF
D gene: NA; CDR3 length: 15; clone size: NA; J gene: TRBJ1-4; V gene: TRBV19; CDR3 DNA: TGTGCCAGTAATCTGAGGGCACAGGGTGGCGAAAAACTGTTTTTT; CDR3 protein: CASNLRAQGGEKLFF
D gene: NA; CDR3 length: 16; clone size: NA; J gene: TRBJ1-5; V gene: TRBV5-5; CDR3 DNA: TGTGCCAGCAGCTTGGAGACAAGATGGAGCAATCAGCCCCAGCATTTT; CDR3 protein: CASSLETRWSNQPQHF
D gene: NA; CDR3 length: 14; clone size: NA; J gene: TRBJ1-2; V gene: TRBV2; CDR3 DNA: TGTGCCAGCGTTCGGGACAAGGGTATCTATGGCTACACCTTC; CDR3 protein: CASVRDKGIYGYTF
D gene: NA; CDR3 length: 14; clone size: NA; J gene: TRBJ2-7; V gene: TRBV1; CDR3 DNA: TGCACCAGCAGCCCCCCGGGACAGCTCTACGAGCAGTACTTC; CDR3 protein: CTSSPPGQLYEQYF
D gene: NA; CDR3 length: 14; clone size: NA; J gene: TRBJ2-1; V gene: TRBV25-1; CDR3 DNA: TGTGCCCGTCAGGCGTCGAGCTCCTACAATGAGCAGTTCTTC; CDR3 protein: CARQASSSYNEQFF
D gene: TRBD1; CDR3 length: 15; clone size: NA; J gene: TRBJ2-5; V gene: TRBV5-1; CDR3 DNA: TGCGCCAGCAGCTTGGCAGCAGGGGGCGAAAAGACCCAGTACTTC; CDR3 protein: CASSLAAGGEKTQYF
D gene: TRBD1; CDR3 length: 14; clone size: NA; J gene: TRBJ1-5; V gene: TRBV30; CDR3 DNA: TGTGCCTGGAACCGACAGGGCACCAATCAGCCCCAGCATTTT; CDR3 protein: CAWNRQGTNQPQHF
D gene: TRBD2; CDR3 length: 16; clone size: few; J gene: TRBJ2-1; V gene: TRBV19; CDR3 DNA: TGTGCCAGTAGGCGACTAGCGGGAGAGATCCACAATGAGCAGTTCTTC; CDR3 protein: CASRRLAGEIHNEQFF
D gene: TRBD1; CDR3 length: 16; clone size: NA; J gene: TRBJ2-7; V gene: TRBV28; CDR3 DNA: TGTGCCAGCAAGAGGCAGGGGGAACCCGCCGGGTACGAGCAGTACTTC; CDR3 protein: CASKRQGEPAGYEQYF
D gene: NA; CDR3 length: 15; clone size: once; J gene: TRBJ2-7; V gene: TRBV18; CDR3 DNA: TGTGCCAGCTCACCTTTACAGGGCAACCCCTACGAGCAGTACTTC; CDR3 protein: CASSPLQGNPYEQYF
D gene: TRBD2; CDR3 length: 16; clone size: NA; J gene: TRBJ2-1; V gene: TRBV27; CDR3 DNA: TGTGCCAGCAGTTTATTCCTAGCGGGCCTCTACAATGAGCAGTTCTTC; CDR3 protein: CASSLFLAGLYNEQFF
D gene: NA; CDR3 length: 15; clone size: NA; J gene: TRBJ2-7; V gene: TRBV4-1; CDR3 DNA: TGCGCCAGCAGCCAAGTCCCGTCAGGGACCTACGAGCAGTACTTC; CDR3 protein: CASSQVPSGTYEQYF
D gene: NA; CDR3 length: 15; clone size: NA; J gene: TRBJ1-1; V gene: TRBV7-8; CDR3 DNA: TGTGCCAGCAGCTTAGACGGCAGGGGATTGACTGAAGCTTTCTTT; CDR3 protein: CASSLDGRGLTEAFF